A selection of T cell receptor beta chains follows, all from one sample in a study of T cell responses to AZD1222 COVID-19 vaccine. Measured with immunoSEQ multiplex PCR; TCRdb has only the in-frame clones, and not every one. The sample holds about 120,000 clones; around 85% are singletons and the top ten take around 3.9%. Sequences were derived from peripheral blood, sampled on day 0 of MenACWY control vaccination. The receptors were sampled from an adult in good health. Each CDR3 is given with its conserved first and last residue. The D gene is left open where the match is weak. Clone size appears in some rows only: once, few, many, or a class for an expanded clone.

v_gene: TRBV27
d_gene: TRBD1
len: 18
abundance: NA
j_gene: TRBJ2-1
CDR3nt: TGTGCCAGCAGTCTACCCGGACAGGGACAGGGGGCCTTAGATGAGCAGTTCTTC
CDR3aa: CASSLPGQGQGALDEQFF

v_gene: TRBV27
d_gene: TRBD1
len: 14
abundance: NA
j_gene: TRBJ1-2
CDR3nt: TGTGCCAGCAGGGTGGACAGGGATAACTCTGGCTACACCTTC
CDR3aa: CASRVDRDNSGYTF

v_gene: TRBV19
d_gene: NA
len: 14
abundance: NA
j_gene: TRBJ1-4
CDR3nt: TGTGCCAGTAGTACCCCAGGGATTAATGAAAAACTGTTTTTT
CDR3aa: CASSTPGINEKLFF

v_gene: TRBV6-2/TRBV6-3
d_gene: TRBD1
len: 17
abundance: NA
j_gene: TRBJ2-1
CDR3nt: TGTGCCAGCAGTTACCGCACCGGGACAGGGGCCTACAATGAGCAGTTCTTC
CDR3aa: CASSYRTGTGAYNEQFF

v_gene: TRBV19
d_gene: NA
len: 14
abundance: NA
j_gene: TRBJ2-1
CDR3nt: TGTGCCAGTAGTGCGGGGACCTCCTACAATGAGCAGTTCTTC
CDR3aa: CASSAGTSYNEQFF

v_gene: TRBV6-6
d_gene: NA
len: 15
abundance: once
j_gene: TRBJ1-1
CDR3nt: TGTGCCAGCAGTTACACCGTGGACAGGAACACTGAAGCTTTCTTT
CDR3aa: CASSYTVDRNTEAFF

v_gene: TRBV4-3
d_gene: TRBD1
len: 17
abundance: once
j_gene: TRBJ2-7
CDR3nt: TGCGCCAGCAGCCAAGATTTGCTCGAGGACAGGGGTTACGAGCAGTACTTC
CDR3aa: CASSQDLLEDRGYEQYF

v_gene: TRBV4-2
d_gene: TRBD2
len: 15
abundance: NA
j_gene: TRBJ2-7
CDR3nt: TGTGCCAGCAGCCAGACTAGCGGGGGGCAGTACGAGCAGTACTTC
CDR3aa: CASSQTSGGQYEQYF

v_gene: TRBV28
d_gene: NA
len: 12
abundance: NA
j_gene: TRBJ2-3
CDR3nt: TGTGCCAGCAGACGTCCGGGGTCCACGCAGTATTTT
CDR3aa: CASRRPGSTQYF

v_gene: TRBV28
d_gene: TRBD1
len: 15
abundance: few
j_gene: TRBJ1-2
CDR3nt: TGTGCCAGCAAACCCAGCGGGACAGGGAACTATGGCTACACCTTC
CDR3aa: CASKPSGTGNYGYTF

v_gene: TRBV28
d_gene: TRBD1
len: 13
abundance: NA
j_gene: TRBJ1-2
CDR3nt: TGTGCCAGCAGAAAGACAGGGGGCTATGGCTACACCTTC
CDR3aa: CASRKTGGYGYTF

v_gene: TRBV6-6
d_gene: TRBD1
len: 13
abundance: few
j_gene: TRBJ1-6
CDR3nt: TGTGCCAGCGAGGGACAGGGTAATTCACCCCTCCACTTT
CDR3aa: CASEGQGNSPLHF

v_gene: TRBV6-5
d_gene: NA
len: 15
abundance: NA
j_gene: TRBJ1-4
CDR3nt: TGTGCCAGCAGAAACTTAGACGGAACTAATGAAAAACTGTTTTTT
CDR3aa: CASRNLDGTNEKLFF

v_gene: TRBV6-5
d_gene: NA
len: 13
abundance: NA
j_gene: TRBJ1-4
CDR3nt: TGTGCCAGCAAGAAGAACCTGGAGGAAAAACTGTTTTTT
CDR3aa: CASKKNLEEKLFF